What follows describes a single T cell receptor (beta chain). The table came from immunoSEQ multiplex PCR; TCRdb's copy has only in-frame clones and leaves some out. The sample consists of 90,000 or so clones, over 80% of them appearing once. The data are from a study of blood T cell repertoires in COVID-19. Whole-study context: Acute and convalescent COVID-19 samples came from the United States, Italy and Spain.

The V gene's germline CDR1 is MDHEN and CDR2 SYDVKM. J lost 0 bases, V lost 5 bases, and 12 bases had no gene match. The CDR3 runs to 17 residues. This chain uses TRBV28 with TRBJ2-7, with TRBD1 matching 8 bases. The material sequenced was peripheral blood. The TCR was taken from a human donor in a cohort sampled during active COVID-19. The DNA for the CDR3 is TGTGCCAGCAGTCCTCCCCTCGGACAGGGACGCTCCTACGAGCAGTACTTC. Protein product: CASSPPLGQGRSYEQYF.